This TCR beta chain was recovered during a study of type 1 regulatory T cells (dated by TCRdb to about 2021). With regard to the full study: The study characterized an in vitro protocol that generated a Tr1-enriched, alloantigen-specific CD4 T cell product named T-allo10. T-allo10 was under clinical evaluation in patients with hematological malignancies receiving allogeneic hematopoietic stem cell transplantation.

The germline V gene (reference sequence) specifies DFQATT as CDR1 and SNEGSKA as CDR2. The V end loses 3 bases and the J end loses 8 bases, and a stretch of 10 bases separates them. There are 11 amino acids in the CDR3, from cysteine to phenylalanine inclusive. Kept here is only the CDR3 DNA, which spans 33 bases and is read in frame from base 1. Sequencing instrument: Illumina MiSeq. The raw public reads went through TCRdb reprocessing: fastp at Q25, MiXCR clone calling, in-frame beta chains kept. Under each unique CDR3 protein, matching rows form one entry showing the most common genes and DNA. The sample contains fewer than 80,000 distinct CDR3 sequences, more than 20% of them found a single time. 7% to 10% of the sample is in the top ten clones. The investigation overall reported the following: A more restricted TCR repertoire was observed in Tr1 cells than in non-Tr1 cells, and this restriction was interpreted in the study as alloantigen-induced clonal expansion.

Worth noting for this clonotype: Its antigen is still unknown. Base qualities are missing; no much larger clone stands one base away.

The sequence derives from a human donor in good health. The chain links TRBV20-1 with TRBJ1-2; the D gene identity is not certain. Sequencing used cultured type 1 regulatory T (Tr1) cells, either the whole culture or a sorted fraction (not recorded which). The cell subset or site label here, explained by the study, means: type 1 regulatory T cells sorted from the T-allo10 product. The DNA is TGCAGTGCTAGGTATAGGCTCGGCTACACCTTC. Translated, this gives CSARYRLGYTF.